This TCR beta chain came from a study of shared clonotypes between healthy human individuals. General study points: Despite large depth, sorted-subset datasets appeared incompletely sequenced. It was the few donors that limited the genetic and exposure-history diversity represented.

The healthy adult donors were HIV-negative and reported no recent acute infections or vaccinations. A deep-level run was used for the assay. Using immunoSEQ multiplex PCR, the repertoire was profiled, and TCRdb retains in-frame clones only, with some absent. The sample records 850,000 to 1,100,000 clones, approximately 80% being singletons. CDR1 is MNHNS, CDR2 SASEGT, per germline. V lost 10 bases, J lost 3 bases, and 7 bases stayed unmatched. CDR3 size: 13 residues. In the case of this clone: What it binds is unknown.

The chain joins TRBV6-1 to TRBJ1-2, with TRBD1 matching over 8 bases. The TCR sequence derives from a man aged 18 to 29 in good health. Some clones in this sample may be carry-over from other donors' samples. The sequenced sample was memory CD4+ T cells from PBMCs. Subset described: CD45RA-negative fraction. The chain's CDR3 is CATVLGQDYGYTF. The CDR3 DNA is TGTGCCACCGTTTTGGGACAGGACTATGGCTACACCTTC.